This entry describes one T cell receptor beta chain. This sample was taken from a study of CD8 T cells in Susac syndrome. Recently defined diagnostic criteria classed the Susac syndrome patients as definite or probable. TEMRA cells were FACS-enriched, unlike CD8+ and CD4+ T cells, which were negatively isolated. Random hexamers were used to reverse transcribe the RNA input (about 0.5 to 1 ug). Across 54 Vbeta and 13 Jbeta, immunoSEQ multiplex PCR amplified TCR beta CDR3. TCRdb passed the immunoSEQ multiplex PCR reads through MiXCR, listing each CDR3 protein once. The profile shows hundreds of thousands of distinct CDR3 sequences, almost 97% of them singletons. There are 13 residues in the CDR3. The J segment lost 4 bases and the V segment lost 4 bases, leaving 3 bases of the junction unmatched. The germline gives CDR1 SGHRS, CDR2 YFSETQ.

The J gene is TRBJ1-2, the V gene TRBV5-1, with 8 bases matching TRBD1. The sample taken for sequencing was CD4+ T cells from PBMCs. The TCR was taken from a human donor with Susac syndrome. CDR3 region: CASSIDRGYGYTF. DNA of the CDR3: TGCGCCAGCAGCATAGACAGGGGCTATGGCTACACCTTC.